The 30 T cell receptor beta chains given below trace back to one sample, sequenced in a study of blood T cell repertoires in COVID-19. Measured with immunoSEQ multiplex PCR; TCRdb has only the in-frame clones, and not every one. The data hold 250,000 or so clones, with approximately 89% observed a single time. The specimen sequenced was PBMCs or T cells enriched from blood (not recorded which). Receptor source: a man aged 40-55 years who had been exposed to COVID-19.

The rearrangement links TRBV21-1 to TRBJ2-7; the table assigns TRBD2, which was not confirmed against the DNA. TRBV21-1 is listed as a pseudogene. This CDR3 contains 17 residues. The CDR3 loop reads CASSKALFLAGVYEQYF. The CDR3 region has the DNA TGTGCCAGCAGCAAAGCGCTATTTCTAGCGGGAGTCTACGAGCAGTACTTC.

This rearrangement joins TRBV4-1 to TRBJ1-2, with D perhaps TRBD1 (5 bases). Trimming shortened V by 5 bases and J by 3 bases, and 13 bases separated the two germline ends. CDR3 length: 14 residues. Germline loops: CDR1 MGHRA, CDR2 YSYEKL. The CDR3 region has the DNA TGCGCCAGCAGCGTTTTGATCAGGGACTATGGCTACACCTTC. Translated: CASSVLIRDYGYTF.

This chain links TRBV5-4 with TRBJ2-2, with no clear D. The CDR3 sequence is 11 residues long. Germline loops: CDR1 SGHNT, CDR2 YYREEE (reference sequence). V lost 3 bases to trimming and J lost 5 bases, with 2 bases between them. The CDR3 DNA reads as TGTGCCAGCAGCTCTACCGGGGAGCTGTTTTTT. It specifies CASSSTGELFF. Combining the CDR3 with reference TRBV5-4 and TRBJ2-2 gives the whole variable domain ETGVTQSPTHLIKTRGQQVTLRCSSQSGHNTVSWYQQALGQGPQFIFQYYREEENGRGNFPPRFSGLQFPNYSSELNVNALELDDSALYLCASSSTGELFFGEGSRLTVL.

J is TRBJ2-3 and V is TRBV7-2; D is undetermined. The length of the CDR3 is 14 residues. Trimming stripped 5 bases from V and 0 bases from J, with 9 bases between. CDR1 SGHTA and CDR2 FQGNSA come from the germline V gene. The CDR3 spells CASSPEPSTDTQYF. DNA of the CDR3: TGTGCCAGCAGCCCCGAGCCAAGCACAGATACGCAGTATTTT.

DNA of the CDR3: TGTGCCAGCAGACAGGCGAACACCGGGGAGCTGTTTTTT. Translating it yields CASRQANTGELFF. The chain is built from TRBV6-4 and TRBJ2-2, with D tentatively TRBD1 (5 bases). CDR3 length: 13 amino acids. Per germline, CDR1 MRHNA and CDR2 SNTAGT. Trimming pared 6 bases from V and 0 bases from J, leaving 5 bases between.

V and J are TRBV9 and TRBJ1-2, with 10 positions matching TRBD1. Germline assignment: CDR1 SGDLS and CDR2 YYNGEE. The CDR3 loop spans 16 amino acids. Germline trimming cut 4 bases from V and 5 bases from J; bases unmatched to any gene: 11. CDR3 in amino acids: CASSHSLGTGEYGYTF. The CDR3 DNA reads as TGTGCCAGCAGCCACTCGCTGGGGACAGGGGAGTATGGCTACACCTTC. Together with reference TRBV9 and TRBJ1-2, the CDR3 gives the full variable domain: DSGVTQTPKHLITATGQRVTLRCSPRSGDLSVYWYQQSLDQGLQFLIQYYNGEERAKGNILERFSAQQFPDLHSELNLSSLELGDSALYFCASSHSLGTGEYGYTFGSGTRLTVV.

This chain connects TRBV5-1 to TRBJ1-1; D possibly corresponds to TRBD1 (6 bases). V was pared by 3 bases and J by 3 bases, with 12 bases between. The germline V gene has CDR1 SGHRS and CDR2 YFSETQ. This CDR3 has 14 amino acids. CDR3 region: CASSSTHRDTEAFF. The CDR3 nucleotides are TGCGCCAGCAGCTCAACACACAGGGACACTGAAGCTTTCTTT.

The chain has TRBV6-4 and TRBJ2-3; no definite D call. The germline gives CDR1 MRHNA, CDR2 SNTAGT. The CDR3 is 16 residues long. V was trimmed by 0 bases and J by 2 bases, leaving 12 bases between them. DNA of the CDR3: TGTGCCAGCAGTGACTCGGGCAAGTCCGACACAGATACGCAGTATTTT. This codes for CASSDSGKSDTDTQYF.

The chain couples TRBV19 to TRBJ2-1; 7 bases line up with TRBD1. Unmatched junction bases numbered 6, after V lost 5 bases and J lost 2 bases. The CDR3 length is 15 residues. Germline V CDR1 and CDR2: LNHDA, SQIVND (reference sequence). The CDR3 spells CASSVNRGAYNEQFF. The CDR3 DNA sequence: TGTGCCAGTAGTGTCAACAGGGGAGCCTACAATGAGCAGTTCTTC.

This clone was counted a single time. The gene calls are TRBV28 and TRBJ2-2; no definite D call. There are 16 residues in the CDR3. Germline assignment: CDR1 MDHEN and CDR2 SYDVKM. Trimming took off 3 bases at V and 3 bases at J, with 14 bases between the two ends. The chain's CDR3 is CASSLAAHPDTGELFF. The CDR3, as DNA: TGTGCCAGCAGTTTGGCGGCCCATCCCGACACCGGGGAGCTGTTTTTT.

J is TRBJ2-3 and V is TRBV1; the table calls TRBD2, which could not be checked here. TRBV1 is a known pseudogene. CDR3 size: 16 residues. The CDR3 sequence: CTSSQGLAGATDTQYF. DNA for the CDR3: TGCACCAGCAGCCAAGGCCTAGCGGGAGCAACAGATACGCAGTATTTT.

The chain couples TRBV6-5 to TRBJ1-1; 7 bases fit TRBD1. This CDR3 region has 15 residues. Trimming removed 5 bases from V and 5 bases from J; junction bases left unmatched: 11. Looked up from germline, CDR1 is MNHEY and CDR2 is SVGAGI. The CDR3 nucleotides read TGTGCCAGCAGTACCTCCCGACAGGGAACGACTGAAGCTTTCTTT. Its protein product is CASSTSRQGTTEAFF.

This chain links TRBV5-6 with TRBJ2-3, with 10 positions matching TRBD1. This CDR3 has 16 amino acids. Trimming at V came to 4 bases and at J to 3 bases, leaving 8 bases not matched to a gene. Germline lookup yields CDR1 SGHDT and CDR2 YYEEEE. The CDR3 loop reads CASSPGGTGVTDTQYF. The DNA of the CDR3 is TGTGCCAGCAGCCCTGGGGGGACAGGGGTAACAGATACGCAGTATTTT.

The chain is built from TRBV30 and TRBJ1-1; D perhaps matches TRBD1 (6 bases). Per the germline V gene, CDR1 is GTSNPN and CDR2 is SVGIG (reference sequence). The V gene lost 4 bases and the J gene lost 2 bases, with 17 bases spanning the gap. The CDR3 sequence is 15 residues long. DNA for the CDR3: TGTGCCTGGACCACTCCGGGACAAATAAACACTGAAGCTTTCTTT. Translation gives CAWTTPGQINTEAFF.

The V and J genes are TRBV7-2 and TRBJ1-2; tentatively, D is TRBD1 (6 bases). Trimming pared 1 base from V and 3 bases from J, leaving 12 bases between. This CDR3 region has 15 residues. The germline V gene encodes CDR1 SGHTA and CDR2 FQGNSA. CDR3 residues: CASSLEFAGDYGYTF. The CDR3 coding sequence is TGTGCCAGCAGCTTAGAATTCGCAGGGGACTATGGCTACACCTTC.

CDR3 sequence: CASSLYSGSSYNEQFF. CDR3 DNA sequence: TGTGCCAGCAGTTTATATAGCGGGAGCTCCTACAATGAGCAGTTCTTC. The gene calls are TRBV28 and TRBJ2-1, with 9 bases fitting TRBD2. In germline, CDR1 is MDHEN, CDR2 SYDVKM. The CDR3 is made up of 16 amino acids. V lost 1 base and J lost 0; bases outside the gene matches: 1. Full variable domain (rest looked up from reference TRBV28 and TRBJ2-1): DVKVTQSSRYLVKRTGEKVFLECVQDMDHENMFWYRQDPGLGLRLIYFSYDVKMKEKGDIPEGYSVSREKKERFSLILESASTNQTSMYLCASSLYSGSSYNEQFFGPGTRLTVL.

The genes are TRBV27 and TRBJ2-7; no clear D. V lost 3 bases, J lost 2 bases, and 11 bases lay in between. Germline CDR1 reads MNHEY; CDR2 reads SMNVEV (reference sequence). There are 14 residues in the CDR3. The chain's CDR3 is CASSFSAGAYEQYF. CDR3 bases: TGTGCCAGCAGTTTTTCGGCTGGAGCCTACGAGCAGTACTTC.

V gene TRBV7-2 combines with J gene TRBJ2-3; 12 bases map to TRBD2. The CDR3 sequence is 16 residues long. The germline gives CDR1 SGHTA, CDR2 FQGNSA. V trimming: 1 base; J trimming: 1 base; junction bases outside the gene matches: 0. For the CDR3, the DNA is TGTGCCAGCAGCTTAGGACTAGCGGGAGGCACAGATACGCAGTATTTT. Translating gives CASSLGLAGGTDTQYF.

This chain's CDR3 is CASSRDSSTNEKLFF. In DNA, the CDR3 is TGTGCCAGCAGCCGCGACAGTTCAACTAATGAAAAACTGTTTTTT. This chain uses TRBV2 with TRBJ1-4; D is perhaps TRBD1 (5 bases). Germline CDR1 and CDR2: SNHLY and FYNNEI. Trimming removed 6 bases at V and 0 bases at J, with 11 bases between. This CDR3 region has 15 residues.

V gene TRBV2 combines with J gene TRBJ1-5, with D hard to call. The V gene's germline CDR1 is SNHLY and CDR2 FYNNEI. Trimming took 4 bases from V and 6 from J, leaving 7 bases between them. The CDR3 contains 12 residues. The CDR3 here is CASSAEVQPQHF. The CDR3 DNA is TGTGCCAGCAGTGCGGAGGTTCAGCCCCAGCATTTT.

The CDR3 is CASSPLTGADEKLFF. CDR3 bases: TGCGCCAGCAGCCCTCTGACAGGGGCGGATGAAAAACTGTTTTTT. The chain combines TRBV4-1 with TRBJ1-4; 8 nucleotides agree with TRBD1. V lost 4 bases to trimming and J lost 6 bases; unmatched junction nucleotides: 7. Germline V CDR1 and CDR2: MGHRA, YSYEKL. This CDR3 is 15 amino acids long.

This clone appeared once. This chain connects TRBV7-9 to TRBJ1-1, with TRBD1 identical over 7 bases. The CDR3 runs to 14 residues. CDR1 SEHNR and CDR2 FQNEAQ come from the germline V gene (reference sequence). J lost 2 bases, V lost 8 bases, and 8 bases had no gene match. The CDR3 spells CASGATGYNTEAFF. Here the CDR3 DNA reads TGTGCCAGCGGAGCGACAGGGTATAACACTGAAGCTTTCTTT.

The chain recombines TRBV7-2 with TRBJ1-5, with unresolved D. The ends were cut back, 5 bases at V and 11 bases at J, with 16 bases in the middle. The CDR3 is 13 residues long. Germline V gives CDR1 SGHTA, CDR2 FQGNSA. The CDR3 sequence: CASSQAVGLAQHF. The CDR3 coding sequence is TGTGCCAGCAGCCAAGCGGTGGGGTTGGCCCAGCATTTT.

This clone has just one count. The rearrangement links TRBV6-5 to TRBJ2-7; D gene unclear. Germline V lookup: CDR1 MNHEY, CDR2 SVGAGI. The V and J ends lost 6 bases and 1 base respectively, with 7 bases between them. There are 12 residues in the CDR3. CDR3 coding DNA: TGTGCCAGCAGCCAGGATTCCTACGAGCAGTACTTC. It yields the protein CASSQDSYEQYF.

The chain is built from TRBV2 and TRBJ1-2; 8 bases agree with TRBD1. J gave up 7 bases and V 2 bases, and 3 bases lay outside the gene matches. CDR3 length: 13 residues. Germline V gives CDR1 SNHLY, CDR2 FYNNEI. The DNA of the CDR3 is TGTGCCAGCAGTGAACAGGGGGCGATTGGCTACACCTTC. It encodes CASSEQGAIGYTF.

The chain recombines TRBV27 with TRBJ2-3; D unresolved. CDR1 MNHEY and CDR2 SMNVEV come from the germline V gene (reference sequence). The CDR3 covers 11 residues. The CDR3, as DNA: TGTGAACACGGGAGCACAGATACGCAGTATTTT. Protein: CEHGSTDTQYF.

The CDR3 nucleotides read TGTGCCAGCAGTTTGAGGTCGGGTTCACCCCTCCACTTT. This encodes CASSLRSGSPLHF. The chain carries TRBV28 and TRBJ1-6; no clear D gene. V was cut by 3 bases and J by 9 bases, with 9 bases left in between. Per germline, CDR1 MDHEN and CDR2 SYDVKM. The CDR3 is 13 amino acids.

The CDR3 loop is CASSYPGSKRVQDTQYF. The DNA for the CDR3 is TGTGCCAGCAGTTACCCCGGGTCTAAGCGGGTACAAGATACGCAGTATTTT. This chain uses TRBV6-2 or TRBV6-3 with TRBJ2-3, with a tentative D call TRBD2 (6 bases). V lost 2 bases and J lost 5, with 20 bases in between. The CDR3 has 17 amino acids. CDR1 MNHEY and CDR2 SVGEGT come from the germline V gene.

This clone was counted between two and nine times. The sample carries other DNA sequences with the same CDR3. The gene calls are TRBV18 and TRBJ1-1, with 7 bases aligning to TRBD1. V dropped 3 bases and J dropped 4; count of bases not matched to a gene: 2. Germline values: CDR1 KGHSH, CDR2 LQKENI. This CDR3 is built from 13 residues. For the CDR3, the DNA is TGTGCCAGCTCACCGCAGGGGGGCACTGAAGCTTTCTTT. This translates into CASSPQGGTEAFF.

This chain links TRBV3-1 (or the pseudogene TRBV3-2) with TRBJ1-1; no clear D. Germline lookup yields CDR1 LGHDT and CDR2 YNNKEL (reference sequence). This CDR3 comprises 14 residues. Trimming removed 4 bases at V and 4 bases at J, with 13 bases between. This CDR3 is CASSPLTVGTEAFF. Written as DNA, the CDR3 is TGTGCCAGCAGCCCCTTAACGGTTGGCACTGAAGCTTTCTTT.